These 12 T cell receptor beta chains originate from one sample sequenced in a study of response to subunit inactivated influenza vaccine. TCRdb passed the RT-PCR reads through MiXCR, listing each CDR3 protein once. The sample contains over 750,000 distinct CDR3 sequences, about 20% of which appear only once. The source was PBMCs from blood, collected more than 4 days after vaccination. The source of these receptors is a man over 45 who received an inactivated influenza vaccine.

This chain joins TRBV20-1 and TRBJ2-2; D gene unclear. CDR1 and CDR2 (germline): DFQATT, SNEGSKA (reference sequence). V was shortened by 3 bases and J by 0 bases, with 8 bases between the two germline ends. This CDR3 spans 14 amino acids. The CDR3 is CSARSGPNTGELFF. CDR3 nucleotides: TGCAGTGCTAGGTCCGGGCCGAACACCGGGGAGCTGTTTTTT.

CDR3 in DNA: TGTGCCAGCAGCCGGGGACAGCCCCCCTACGAGCAGTACTTC. Translating it yields CASSRGQPPYEQYF. The J gene is TRBJ2-7, the V gene TRBV7-9; 7 bases agree with TRBD1. Per the germline V gene, CDR1 is SEHNR and CDR2 is FQNEAQ (reference sequence). The CDR3 is made up of 14 amino acids. J lost 2 bases, V lost 5 bases, and 6 bases had no gene match. Combining the CDR3 with reference TRBV7-9 and TRBJ2-7 gives the whole variable domain DTGVSQNPRHKITKRGQNVTFRCDPISEHNRLYWYRQTLGQGPEFLTYFQNEAQLEKSRLLSDRFSAERPKGSFSTLEIQRTEQGDSAMYLCASSRGQPPYEQYFGPGTRLTVT.

This clonotype was observed at least ten times. The chain's CDR3 is CASSADRRFTDTQYF. DNA of the CDR3: TGCGCCAGCAGCGCCGACAGGCGTTTCACAGATACGCAGTATTTT. The V call is TRBV5-1, the J call TRBJ2-3, with D possibly TRBD1 on 6 matching bases. V was shortened by 4 bases and J by 2 bases, with 14 bases between the two germline ends. The CDR3 spans 15 residues. The V gene's germline CDR1 is SGHRS and CDR2 YFSETQ.

This clonotype was counted between two and nine times. The chain has TRBV5-1 and TRBJ1-1; D remains unclear. There are 16 residues in the CDR3. Trimming cost V 0 bases and J 0 bases, with 12 bases left between them. The germline gives CDR1 SGHRS, CDR2 YFSETQ. CDR3 in amino acids: CASSLDSSQLNTEAFF. CDR3 bases: TGCGCCAGCAGCTTGGACAGCTCTCAATTGAACACTGAAGCTTTCTTT.

The chain uses TRBV24-1 and TRBJ2-1; 9 bases agree with TRBD2. In germline, CDR1 is KGHDR, CDR2 SFDVKD. The CDR3 runs 15 residues. V gave up 0 bases and J gave up 8 bases; unmatched junction bases: 4. DNA of the CDR3: TGTGCCACCAGTGATTTGTTGCGGGAGGGCGATGAGCAGTTCTTC. As protein: CATSDLLREGDEQFF.

The chain couples TRBV20-1 to TRBJ2-1; 7 nucleotides match TRBD2. With V trimmed by 0 bases and J by 4 bases, 6 bases remained unmatched. The CDR3 contains 15 residues. From germline, CDR1 is DFQATT and CDR2 SNEGSKA (reference sequence). CDR3 sequence: CSARDTGRRYNEQFF. DNA of the CDR3: TGCAGTGCTAGAGATACCGGGAGGAGGTACAATGAGCAGTTCTTC.

The chain couples TRBV6-5 to TRBJ2-7; weak D call: TRBD1 (6 bases). V was trimmed by 4 bases and J by 7 bases, leaving 17 bases between them. Germline V gene data show CDR1 as MNHEY and CDR2 as SVGAGI. The CDR3 is 14 amino acids. The CDR3 DNA follows: TGTGCCAGCAGTTTCGGGACAAGAACGAGAGAGCAGTACTTC. Amino acids: CASSFGTRTREQYF.

The chain links TRBV12-3 or TRBV12-4 to TRBJ2-1, with D perhaps assigned TRBD1 or TRBD2 (5 bases each). The CDR3 totals 14 residues. The V end lost 6 bases, the J end lost 5 bases, and 14 bases lay between the germline ends. CDR3 protein: CASSTGRRNNEQFF. CDR3 bases: TGTGCCAGCAGCACGGGACGGCGTAACAATGAGCAGTTCTTC.

CDR3 protein: CSAQGGGSGNTIYF. The CDR3 region has the DNA TGCAGTGCGCAGGGTGGTGGGTCTGGAAACACCATATATTTT. The rearrangement links TRBV20-1 to TRBJ1-3; D may be TRBD1 (5 bases). The CDR3 sequence is 14 residues long. V lost 6 bases and J 1 base, leaving 13 bases between the germline ends. Germline CDR1 is DFQATT and CDR2 is SNEGSKA (reference sequence).

The chain joins TRBV7-2 to TRBJ2-5; 10 bases agree with TRBD2. Per germline, CDR1 SGHTA and CDR2 FQGNSA. CDR3 length: 18 amino acids. With 5 bases clipped from V and 5 bases from J, the junction kept 17 bases outside the gene matches. Written as DNA, the CDR3 is TGTGCCAGCAGCCCAGCGGGTGCTAGGAGCGGGAGGGTCGAGACCCAGTACTTC. It codes for CASSPAGARSGRVETQYF. Full variable domain (missing parts from reference TRBV7-2 and TRBJ2-5): GAGVSQSPSNKVTEKGKDVELRCDPISGHTALYWYRQSLGQGLEFLIYFQGNSAPDKSGLPSDRFSAERTGGSVSTLTIQRTQQEDSAVYLCASSPAGARSGRVETQYFGPGTRLLVL.

The V and J genes are TRBV7-2 and TRBJ2-1, with D perhaps matching TRBD1 or TRBD2 (5 bases each). CDR1 and CDR2 (germline): SGHTA, FQGNSA. V lost 1 base, J lost 6 bases, and 10 bases lay in between. This CDR3 comprises 14 residues. The DNA for the CDR3 is TGTGCCAGCAGCTTAGTTGAGGGGCCCAATGAGCAGTTCTTC. This gives the protein CASSLVEGPNEQFF.

CDR3 nucleotide sequence: TGCGCCAGCAGCTTAGTTGGGCGGGGCCTGTCCTACAATGAGCAGTTCTTC. This gives the protein CASSLVGRGLSYNEQFF. This chain joins TRBV5-1 and TRBJ2-1; a weak D match, TRBD2 (6 bases). The CDR3 is 17 residues long. Germline CDR1 SGHRS, CDR2 YFSETQ. Trimming shortened V by 2 bases and J by 1 base, and 16 bases separated the two germline ends.